These 7 T cell receptor beta chains share one sample of origin, sequenced in a study of control samples from healthy donors and cancer patients. The data were produced by immunoSEQ multiplex PCR, yet TCRdb's version contains in-frame clones alone and is incomplete. The data contain about 160,000 clones, about 94% of them seen just once; the ten biggest clones take up about 8.5%. Sequenced: blood. These receptors were taken from a woman aged 40-49 years in good health.

This chain connects TRBV4-2 to TRBJ1-4, with D possibly matching TRBD1 (5 bases). Germline V gene data show CDR1 as LGHNA and CDR2 as YNFKEQ. Trimming removed 2 bases at V and 3 bases at J, with 13 bases between. This CDR3 has 16 amino acids. Here the CDR3 DNA reads TGTGCCAGCAGCCAACAGGGCCGGGCACCTAATGAAAAACTGTTTTTT. Its translation is CASSQQGRAPNEKLFF.

This chain links TRBV2 with TRBJ1-3, with 8 bases matching TRBD1. V dropped 1 base and J dropped 1; count of bases not matched to a gene: 3. Germline assignment: CDR1 SNHLY and CDR2 FYNNEI. CDR3 length: 16 residues. The CDR3 nucleotides are TGTGCCAGCAGTGAAGGCACAGGGGGTTCTGGAAACACCATATATTTT. As protein: CASSEGTGGSGNTIYF.

This clone was observed once. The chain combines TRBV19 with TRBJ1-5; 7 bases are shared with TRBD1. The CDR3 consists of 12 residues. The germline V gene encodes CDR1 LNHDA and CDR2 SQIVND (reference sequence). Trimming took 8 bases from V and 6 from J; bases not matched to a gene: 4. CDR3 in amino acids: CASDRDGQPQHF. DNA of the CDR3: TGTGCCAGTGACAGGGACGGTCAGCCCCAGCATTTT.

The CDR3 is CASSQDPSGGGYGYTF. CDR3 coding DNA: TGCGCCAGCAGCCAAGACCCCTCAGGGGGCGGCTATGGCTACACCTTC. The chain couples TRBV4-3 to TRBJ1-2; 8 nucleotides match TRBD1. Germline-derived CDR1 and CDR2 are LGHNA and YSLEER. This CDR3 contains 16 residues. With V trimmed by 0 bases and J by 4 bases, 7 bases remained unmatched.

This chain connects TRBV9 to TRBJ2-7, with a tentative D call TRBD1 (6 bases). The CDR3 length is 14 residues. Trimming removed 4 bases at V and 2 bases at J, with 13 bases between. CDR1 and CDR2 (germline): SGDLS, YYNGEE. CDR3 sequence (DNA): TGTGCCAGCAGCTCCGGCAGGGGAACCTACGAGCAGTACTTC. The encoded protein is CASSSGRGTYEQYF.

This clone has a handful of counts. The chain employs TRBV2 and TRBJ1-5; D is unresolved. Germline lookup yields CDR1 SNHLY and CDR2 FYNNEI. V was cut by 6 bases and J by 12 bases, with 12 bases left in between. There are 11 residues in the CDR3. The CDR3 region is CASRLDGGQHF. The CDR3 bases are TGTGCCAGCAGGCTTGACGGTGGCCAGCATTTT.

This chain joins TRBV3-1 (or the pseudogene TRBV3-2) and TRBJ2-7; weak D call: TRBD2 (5 bases). Trimming cost V 1 base and J 6 bases, with 10 bases left between them. Germline V gives CDR1 LGHDT, CDR2 YNNKEL (reference sequence). The CDR3 loop spans 13 amino acids. CDR3 residues: CASSQGPEGEQYF. In DNA, the CDR3 is TGTGCCAGCAGCCAAGGACCAGAGGGCGAGCAGTACTTC.